The rows below give T cell receptor beta chains drawn from one sample of a study of blood T cell repertoires in COVID-19. Clones were read by immunoSEQ multiplex PCR, and TCRdb kept only the in-frame ones, dropping some. The data contain about 220,000 clones, about 79% of them singletons. Sequenced sample: PBMCs or T cells enriched from blood (not recorded which). The receptors were gathered from a woman in her thirties or forties with acute COVID-19. The CDR3 runs from the conserved cysteine through the conserved F or W. D genes are given only for firm matches. Size values are once, few and many counts, or a class for expanded clones, and some rows have none.

v_call	d_call	j_call	clone_size	cdr3_aa	cdr3_nt
TRBV3-1/TRBV3-2	.	TRBJ2-7	few	CASSQSYSYEQYF	TGTGCCAGCAGCCAGTCCTACAGCTACGAGCAGTACTTC
TRBV13	.	TRBJ2-7	.	CASSPTQGTYEQYF	TGTGCCAGCAGTCCTACCCAGGGGACCTACGAGCAGTACTTC
TRBV20-1	.	TRBJ2-7	.	CSGSPYEQYF	TGCAGTGGCAGTCCCTACGAGCAGTACTTC
TRBV4-1	TRBD2	TRBJ2-1	.	CASSVTGTRSEQFF	TGCGCCAGCAGCGTGACCGGGACTAGAAGTGAGCAGTTCTTC
TRBV10-3	TRBD1	TRBJ1-2	.	CAISNMLLRDRGRQNYGYTF	TGTGCCATCAGTAACATGCTGCTGCGGGACAGGGGGCGTCAGAACTATGGCTACACCTTC
TRBV6-5	TRBD1	TRBJ1-5	.	CASSIDRGFNQPQHF	TGTGCCAGCAGTATTGACAGGGGTTTCAATCAGCCCCAGCATTTT
TRBV5-1	TRBD1	TRBJ2-7	once	CASSDRVGSYEQYF	TGCGCCAGCAGTGACAGGGTAGGATCCTACGAGCAGTACTTC
TRBV5-1	TRBD1	TRBJ2-7	.	CASSRGPRDRGQEQYF	TGCGCCAGCAGTCGAGGCCCCCGGGACAGGGGGCAAGAGCAGTACTTC
TRBV19	.	TRBJ1-1	once	CASNPMGGTNTEAFF	TGTGCCAGTAACCCGATGGGAGGCACGAACACTGAAGCTTTCTTT
TRBV9	.	TRBJ2-3	.	CASSVAVGGDTQYF	TGTGCCAGCAGCGTAGCAGTGGGAGGAGATACGCAGTATTTT
TRBV4-3	.	TRBJ2-3	.	CASSSYRGGRTDTQYF	TGCGCCAGCAGCTCGTACAGGGGAGGTAGGACAGATACGCAGTATTTT
TRBV10-3	.	TRBJ2-2	few	CAARGRDTGELFF	TGTGCCGCCCGCGGCAGGGACACCGGGGAGCTGTTTTTT
TRBV4-2	.	TRBJ2-2	many	CASSRPRTEAGELFF	TGTGCCAGCAGCCGCCCGAGGACAGAAGCCGGGGAGCTGTTTTTT
TRBV11-2	.	TRBJ1-2	once	CASSPRLGARAYGYTF	TGTGCCAGCAGCCCCCGGCTGGGCGCCAGGGCCTATGGCTACACCTTC
TRBV7-2	TRBD1	TRBJ1-6	few	CASSPLWDRVGNSPLHF	TGTGCCAGCAGCCCTCTCTGGGACAGGGTAGGGAATTCACCCCTCCACTTT
TRBV27	.	TRBJ2-5	once	CASSYRDEETQYF	TGTGCCAGCAGTTACAGGGATGAAGAGACCCAGTACTTC
TRBV3-1/TRBV3-2	.	TRBJ1-1	.	CASSQIGGAGTEAFF	TGTGCCAGCAGCCAGATCGGAGGGGCTGGGACTGAAGCTTTCTTT
TRBV27	.	TRBJ1-6	.	CASSWSSYNSPLHF	TGTGCCAGCAGTTGGAGCTCCTATAATTCACCCCTCCACTTT
TRBV6-5	.	TRBJ1-4	.	CASSPRGGREEKLFF	TGTGCCAGCAGTCCAAGAGGAGGAAGGGAGGAAAAACTGTTTTTT
TRBV14	.	TRBJ1-1	.	CASSRDITFSEAFF	TGTGCCAGCAGCAGGGACATTACTTTCTCTGAAGCTTTCTTT
TRBV5-6	.	TRBJ1-2	.	CASSLGQPGYTF	TGTGCCAGCAGCTTGGGACAGCCTGGCTACACCTTC
TRBV6-1	.	TRBJ2-2	.	CASSESVTGELFF	TGTGCCAGCAGTGAATCAGTAACCGGGGAGCTGTTTTTT
TRBV2	.	TRBJ2-1	.	CASTSAGTSYNEQFF	TGTGCCAGCACCTCCGCGGGCACCTCCTACAATGAGCAGTTCTTC
TRBV4-3	.	TRBJ1-4	.	CASSQGGIGEKLFF	TGCGCCAGCAGCCAAGGCGGGATTGGAGAAAAACTGTTTTTT
TRBV4-1	.	TRBJ1-2	.	CASSQVYPGTSNYGYTF	TGCGCCAGCAGCCAAGTGTACCCCGGGACAAGTAACTATGGCTACACCTTC
TRBV19	.	TRBJ1-1	.	CASSGDKRGTEAFF	TGTGCCAGTAGTGGGGACAAACGAGGCACTGAAGCTTTCTTT
TRBV7-9	.	TRBJ1-2	.	CASGIGAGGYTF	TGTGCCAGCGGGATAGGGGCTGGGGGCTACACCTTC
TRBV3-1/TRBV3-2	TRBD1	TRBJ1-6	.	CASSQRGLNSPLHF	TGTGCCAGCAGCCAAAGGGGGCTTAATTCACCCCTCCACTTT
TRBV6-2/TRBV6-3	.	TRBJ1-5	once	CASSLRTLSLVNSNQPQHF	TGTGCCAGCAGTTTACGGACACTGAGCCTAGTCAATAGCAATCAGCCCCAGCATTTT
TRBV5-1	TRBD2	TRBJ2-1	.	CASSLGTSGFNEQFF	TGCGCCAGCAGTCTCGGGACTAGCGGCTTCAATGAGCAGTTCTTC
TRBV6-5	TRBD2	TRBJ2-5	.	CASSYGGRKETQYF	TGTGCCAGCAGTTACGGCGGGAGGAAAGAGACCCAGTACTTC
TRBV7-2	TRBD1	TRBJ1-3	.	CASSLGGTVGNTIYF	TGTGCCAGCAGCTTAGGGGGGACAGTCGGAAACACCATATATTTT
TRBV6-5	.	TRBJ2-5	.	CASSYSLAEQETQYF	TGTGCCAGCAGTTACTCGCTAGCAGAACAAGAGACCCAGTACTTC
TRBV27	TRBD1	TRBJ1-2	.	CASSSRRGLYGYTF	TGTGCCAGCAGTTCGAGAAGGGGGCTCTATGGCTACACCTTC
TRBV4-1	.	TRBJ2-2	.	CASSRLEAGELFF	TGCGCCAGCAGCCGTCTAGAGGCCGGGGAGCTGTTTTTT
TRBV16	.	TRBJ2-2	.	CASSLSGVGGELFF	TGTGCCAGCAGCCTATCGGGAGTTGGCGGGGAGCTGTTTTTT
TRBV25-1	.	TRBJ2-5	.	CASSESVGAQTQYF	TGTGCCAGCAGTGAATCGGTAGGGGCACAGACCCAGTACTTC
TRBV7-9	.	TRBJ2-3	once	CASSLGTRATDTQYF	TGTGCCAGCAGCTTAGGGACCAGGGCCACAGATACGCAGTATTTT
TRBV19	TRBD1	TRBJ1-4	.	CASSPQDREEELFF	TGTGCCAGTAGTCCCCAGGACAGGGAGGAAGAACTGTTTTTT
TRBV19	TRBD1	TRBJ1-2	.	CASSTGQGFGYTF	TGTGCCAGTAGTACGGGACAGGGGTTTGGCTACACCTTC
TRBV27	.	TRBJ2-5	.	CASSVHLQETQYF	TGTGCCAGCAGTGTACACCTCCAAGAGACCCAGTACTTC
TRBV18	TRBD1	TRBJ2-1	once	CASSPQGASYNEQFF	TGTGCCAGCTCACCACAGGGGGCATCTTATAATGAGCAGTTCTTC